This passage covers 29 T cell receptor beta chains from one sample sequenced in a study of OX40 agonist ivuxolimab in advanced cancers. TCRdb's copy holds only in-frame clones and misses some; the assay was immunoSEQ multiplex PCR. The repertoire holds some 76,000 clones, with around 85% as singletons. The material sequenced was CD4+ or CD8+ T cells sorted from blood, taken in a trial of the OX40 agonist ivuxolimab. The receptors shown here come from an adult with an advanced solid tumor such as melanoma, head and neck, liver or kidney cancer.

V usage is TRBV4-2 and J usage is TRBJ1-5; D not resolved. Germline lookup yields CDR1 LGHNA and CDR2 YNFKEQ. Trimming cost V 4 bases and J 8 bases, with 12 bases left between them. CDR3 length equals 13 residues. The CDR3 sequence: CASSPLLDEPQHF. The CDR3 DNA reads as TGTGCCAGCAGCCCCCTACTCGATGAGCCCCAGCATTTT.

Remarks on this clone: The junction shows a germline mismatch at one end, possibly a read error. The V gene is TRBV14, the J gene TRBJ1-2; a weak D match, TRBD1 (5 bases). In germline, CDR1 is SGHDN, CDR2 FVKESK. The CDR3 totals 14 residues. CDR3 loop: CASSQDLQVPNCHF. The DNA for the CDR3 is TGTGCCAGCAGCCAAGATCTACAGGTCCCCAACTGCCATTTC.

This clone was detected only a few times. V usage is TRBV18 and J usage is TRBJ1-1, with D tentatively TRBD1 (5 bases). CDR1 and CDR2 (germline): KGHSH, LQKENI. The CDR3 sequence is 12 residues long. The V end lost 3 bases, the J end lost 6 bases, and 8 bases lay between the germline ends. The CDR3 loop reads CASSPGGAEAFF. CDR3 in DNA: TGTGCCAGCTCACCTGGGGGTGCTGAAGCTTTCTTT.

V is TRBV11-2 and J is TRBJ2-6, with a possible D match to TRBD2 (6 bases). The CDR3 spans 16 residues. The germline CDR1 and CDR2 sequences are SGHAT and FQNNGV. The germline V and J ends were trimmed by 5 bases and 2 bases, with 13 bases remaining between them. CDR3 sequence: CASSLARGAGANVLTF. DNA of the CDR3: TGTGCCAGCAGCCTCGCTCGCGGGGCTGGGGCCAACGTCCTGACTTTC.

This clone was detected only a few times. For the CDR3, the DNA is TGTGCCAGCAGTTCCCCAGACAGGCTCGGCTATGGCTACACCTTC. It translates to CASSSPDRLGYGYTF. The chain employs TRBV28 and TRBJ1-2; perhaps TRBD1 as D (6 bases). Germline V gene sequence: CDR1 MDHEN, CDR2 SYDVKM. The germline V and J ends were trimmed by 4 bases and 4 bases, with 16 bases remaining between them. The CDR3 is 15 residues long.

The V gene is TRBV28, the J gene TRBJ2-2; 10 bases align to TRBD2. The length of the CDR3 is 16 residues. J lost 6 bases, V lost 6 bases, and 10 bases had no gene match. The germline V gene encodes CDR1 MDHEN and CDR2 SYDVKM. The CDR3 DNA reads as TGTGCCAGCAGGCAGCGGGAGGGCCATTTGGCCGGGGAGCTGTTTTTT. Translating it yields CASRQREGHLAGELFF.

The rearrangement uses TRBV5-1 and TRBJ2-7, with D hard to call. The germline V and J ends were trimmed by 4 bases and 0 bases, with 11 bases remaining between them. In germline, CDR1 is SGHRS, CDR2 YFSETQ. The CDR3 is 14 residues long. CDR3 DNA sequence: TGCGCCAGCAGCCCCGAGTCCGGCTCCTACGAGCAGTACTTC. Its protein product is CASSPESGSYEQYF. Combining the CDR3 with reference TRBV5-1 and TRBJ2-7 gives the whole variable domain KAGVTQTPRYLIKTRGQQVTLSCSPISGHRSVSWYQQTPGQGLQFLFEYFSETQRNKGNFPGRFSGRQFSNSRSEMNVSTLELGDSALYLCASSPESGSYEQYFGPGTRLTVT.

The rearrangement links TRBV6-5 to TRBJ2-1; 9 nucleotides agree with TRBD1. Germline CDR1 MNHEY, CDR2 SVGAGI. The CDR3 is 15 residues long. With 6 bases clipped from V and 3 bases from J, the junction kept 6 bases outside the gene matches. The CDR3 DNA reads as TGTGCCAGCAGCAGGCCGGGACAGGGCTACAATGAGCAGTTCTTC. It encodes CASSRPGQGYNEQFF.

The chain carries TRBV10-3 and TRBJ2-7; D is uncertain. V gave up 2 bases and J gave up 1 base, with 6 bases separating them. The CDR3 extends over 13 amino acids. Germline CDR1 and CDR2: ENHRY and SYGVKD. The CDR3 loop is CAISEGDSYEQYF. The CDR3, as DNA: TGTGCCATCAGTGAGGGTGATTCCTACGAGCAGTACTTC.

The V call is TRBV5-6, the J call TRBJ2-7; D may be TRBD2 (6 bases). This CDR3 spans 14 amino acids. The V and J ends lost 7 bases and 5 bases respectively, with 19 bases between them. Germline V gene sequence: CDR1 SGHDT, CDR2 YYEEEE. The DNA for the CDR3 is TGTGCCAGCTCTCATACTAGCTTTTCCCACGAGCAGTACTTC. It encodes CASSHTSFSHEQYF.

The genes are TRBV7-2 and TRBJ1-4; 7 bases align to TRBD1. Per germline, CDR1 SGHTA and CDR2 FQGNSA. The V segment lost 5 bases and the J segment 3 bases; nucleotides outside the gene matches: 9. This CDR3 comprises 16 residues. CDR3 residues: CASSLSQGRANEKLFF. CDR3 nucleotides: TGTGCCAGCAGCCTGTCACAGGGGCGGGCTAATGAAAAACTGTTTTTT.

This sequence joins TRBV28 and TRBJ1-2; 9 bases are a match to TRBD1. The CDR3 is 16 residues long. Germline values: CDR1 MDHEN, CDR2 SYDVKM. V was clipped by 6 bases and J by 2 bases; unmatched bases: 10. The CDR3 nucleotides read TGTGCCAGCAGCTCCGGACAGGGGAGTTCGAACTATGGCTACACCTTC. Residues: CASSSGQGSSNYGYTF.

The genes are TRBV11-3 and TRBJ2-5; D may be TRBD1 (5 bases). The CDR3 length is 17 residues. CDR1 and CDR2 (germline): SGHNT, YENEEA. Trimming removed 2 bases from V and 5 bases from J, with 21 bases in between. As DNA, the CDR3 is TGTGCCAGCAGCTTAAGGCATGGACACCTGGGTGGCGAGACCCAGTACTTC. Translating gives CASSLRHGHLGGETQYF. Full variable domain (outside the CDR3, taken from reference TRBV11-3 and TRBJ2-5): EAGVVQSPRYKIIEKKQPVAFWCNPISGHNTLYWYLQNLGQGPELLIRYENEEAVDDSQLPKDRFSAERLKGVDSTLKIQPAELGDSAVYLCASSLRHGHLGGETQYFGPGTRLLVL.

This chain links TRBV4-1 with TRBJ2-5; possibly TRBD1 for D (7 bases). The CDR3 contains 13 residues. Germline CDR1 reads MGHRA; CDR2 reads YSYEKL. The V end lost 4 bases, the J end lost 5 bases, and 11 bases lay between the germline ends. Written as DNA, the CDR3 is TGCGCCAGCAGCCCCAGGGGGGCTGAGACCCAGTACTTC. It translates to CASSPRGAETQYF.

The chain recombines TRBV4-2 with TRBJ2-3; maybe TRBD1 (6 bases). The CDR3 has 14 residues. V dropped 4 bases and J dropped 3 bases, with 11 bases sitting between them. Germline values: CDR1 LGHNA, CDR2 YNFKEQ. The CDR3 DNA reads TGTGCCAGCAGCCGGGAGCAGGGGACAGATACGCAGTATTTT. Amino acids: CASSREQGTDTQYF.

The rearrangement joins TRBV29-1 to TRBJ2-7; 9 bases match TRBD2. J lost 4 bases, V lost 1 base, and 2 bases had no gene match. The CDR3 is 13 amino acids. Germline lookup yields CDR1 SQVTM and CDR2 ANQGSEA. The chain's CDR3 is CSVEVAGGYEQYF. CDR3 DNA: TGCAGCGTTGAAGTGGCGGGGGGGTACGAGCAGTACTTC.

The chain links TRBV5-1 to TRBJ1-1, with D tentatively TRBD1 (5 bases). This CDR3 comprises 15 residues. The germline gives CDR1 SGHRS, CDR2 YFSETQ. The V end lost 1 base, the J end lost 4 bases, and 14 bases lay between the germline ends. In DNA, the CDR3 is TGCGCCAGCAGCTTGCTCGGGGCGCCGGGCACTGAAGCTTTCTTT. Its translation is CASSLLGAPGTEAFF.

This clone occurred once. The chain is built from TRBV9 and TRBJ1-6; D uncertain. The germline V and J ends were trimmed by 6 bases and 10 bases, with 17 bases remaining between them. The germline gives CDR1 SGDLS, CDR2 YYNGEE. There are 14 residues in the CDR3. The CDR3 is CASTPSLGESPLHF. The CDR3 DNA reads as TGTGCCAGCACCCCTTCCCTCGGGGAATCACCCCTCCACTTT.

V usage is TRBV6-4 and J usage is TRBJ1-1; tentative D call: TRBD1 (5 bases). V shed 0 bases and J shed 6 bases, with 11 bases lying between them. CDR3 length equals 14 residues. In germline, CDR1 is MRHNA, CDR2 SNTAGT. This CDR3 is CASSDSRRASEAFF. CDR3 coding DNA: TGTGCCAGCAGTGACTCTCGCAGGGCGTCTGAAGCTTTCTTT.

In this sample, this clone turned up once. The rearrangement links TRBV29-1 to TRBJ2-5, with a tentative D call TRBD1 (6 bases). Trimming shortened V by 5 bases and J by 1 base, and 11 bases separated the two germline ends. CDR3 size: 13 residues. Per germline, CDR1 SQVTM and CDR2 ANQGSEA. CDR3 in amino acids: CSVTGSPQETQYF. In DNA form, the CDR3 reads TGCAGCGTTACAGGGTCCCCCCAAGAGACCCAGTACTTC.

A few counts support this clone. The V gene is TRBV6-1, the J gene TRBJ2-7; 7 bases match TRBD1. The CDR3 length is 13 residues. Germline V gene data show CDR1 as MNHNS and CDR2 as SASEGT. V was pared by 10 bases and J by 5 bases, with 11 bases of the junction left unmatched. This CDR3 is CATGTAVWDEQYF. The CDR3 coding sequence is TGTGCCACCGGGACAGCCGTCTGGGACGAGCAGTACTTC.

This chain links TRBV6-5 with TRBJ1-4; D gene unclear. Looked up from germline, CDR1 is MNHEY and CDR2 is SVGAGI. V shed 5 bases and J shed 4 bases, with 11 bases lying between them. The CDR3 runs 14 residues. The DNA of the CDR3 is TGTGCCAGCAGTCTGGAGAGTGGTAATGAAAAACTGTTTTTT. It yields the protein CASSLESGNEKLFF.

This CDR3 reads CASSYDRRGKLFF. CDR3 bases: TGTGCCAGCAGTTACGACCGGAGGGGAAAACTGTTTTTT. This chain uses TRBV6-5 with TRBJ1-4; maybe TRBD1 (5 bases). This CDR3 contains 13 residues. V was trimmed by 2 bases and J by 10 bases, leaving 11 bases between them. Germline V gene lookup returns CDR1 MNHEY and CDR2 SVGAGI.

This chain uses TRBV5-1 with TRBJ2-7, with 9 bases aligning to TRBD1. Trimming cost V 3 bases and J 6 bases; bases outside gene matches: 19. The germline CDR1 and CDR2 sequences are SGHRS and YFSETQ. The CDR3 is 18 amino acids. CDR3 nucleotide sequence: TGCGCCAGCAGCTCGCCAGGCACCGGGACAGGGCCACTCTCCGAGCAGTACTTC. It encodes CASSSPGTGTGPLSEQYF.

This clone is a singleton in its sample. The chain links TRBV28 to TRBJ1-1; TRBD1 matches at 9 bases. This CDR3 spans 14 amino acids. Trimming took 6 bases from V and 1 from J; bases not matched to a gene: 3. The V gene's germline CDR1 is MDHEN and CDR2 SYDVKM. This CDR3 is CASREQGANTEAFF. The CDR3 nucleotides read TGTGCCAGCAGGGAACAGGGGGCGAACACTGAAGCTTTCTTT.

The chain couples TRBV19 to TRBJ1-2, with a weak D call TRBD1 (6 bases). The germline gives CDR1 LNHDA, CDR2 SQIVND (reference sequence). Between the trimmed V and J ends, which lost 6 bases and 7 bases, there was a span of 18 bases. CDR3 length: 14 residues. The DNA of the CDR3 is TGTGCCAGTAGGCCGGCCGGGACAAGACGTGGCTACACCTTC. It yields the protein CASRPAGTRRGYTF.

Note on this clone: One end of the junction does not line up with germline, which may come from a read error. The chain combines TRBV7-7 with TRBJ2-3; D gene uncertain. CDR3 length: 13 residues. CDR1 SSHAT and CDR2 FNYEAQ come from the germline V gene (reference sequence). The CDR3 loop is CASSFSIADTQYF. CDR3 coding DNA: TGTGCTAGCAGCTTCAGCATCGCAGATACGCAGTATTTT. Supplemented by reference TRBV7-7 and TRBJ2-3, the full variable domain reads GAGVSQSPRYKVTKRGQDVTLRCDPISSHATLYWYQQALGQGPEFLTYFNYEAQPDKSGLPSDRFSAERPEGSISTLTIQRTEQRDSAMYRCASSFSIADTQYFGPGTRLTVL.

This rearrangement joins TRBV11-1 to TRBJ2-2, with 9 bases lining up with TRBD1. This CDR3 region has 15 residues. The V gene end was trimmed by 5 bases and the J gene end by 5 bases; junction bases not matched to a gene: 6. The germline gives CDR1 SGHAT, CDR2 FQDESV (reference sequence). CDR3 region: CASSVQGAQTGELFF. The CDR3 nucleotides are TGTGCCAGCAGCGTACAGGGGGCCCAAACCGGGGAGCTGTTTTTT.

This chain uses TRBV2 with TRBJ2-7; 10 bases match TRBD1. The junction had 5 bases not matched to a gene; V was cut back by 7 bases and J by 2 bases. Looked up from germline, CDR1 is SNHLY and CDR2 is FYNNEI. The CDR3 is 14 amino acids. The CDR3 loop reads CASNRDRGTYEQYF. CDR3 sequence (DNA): TGTGCCAGCAACCGGGACAGGGGAACCTACGAGCAGTACTTC.